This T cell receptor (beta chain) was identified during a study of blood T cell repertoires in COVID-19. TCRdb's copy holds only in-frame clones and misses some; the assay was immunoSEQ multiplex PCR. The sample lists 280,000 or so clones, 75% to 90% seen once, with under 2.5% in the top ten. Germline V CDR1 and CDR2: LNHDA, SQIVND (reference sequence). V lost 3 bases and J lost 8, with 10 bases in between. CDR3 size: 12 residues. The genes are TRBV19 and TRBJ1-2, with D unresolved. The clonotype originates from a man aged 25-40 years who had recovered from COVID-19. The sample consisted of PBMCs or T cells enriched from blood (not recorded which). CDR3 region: CASSMADVGYTF. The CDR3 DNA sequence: TGTGCCAGTAGTATGGCCGATGTGGGCTACACCTTC.